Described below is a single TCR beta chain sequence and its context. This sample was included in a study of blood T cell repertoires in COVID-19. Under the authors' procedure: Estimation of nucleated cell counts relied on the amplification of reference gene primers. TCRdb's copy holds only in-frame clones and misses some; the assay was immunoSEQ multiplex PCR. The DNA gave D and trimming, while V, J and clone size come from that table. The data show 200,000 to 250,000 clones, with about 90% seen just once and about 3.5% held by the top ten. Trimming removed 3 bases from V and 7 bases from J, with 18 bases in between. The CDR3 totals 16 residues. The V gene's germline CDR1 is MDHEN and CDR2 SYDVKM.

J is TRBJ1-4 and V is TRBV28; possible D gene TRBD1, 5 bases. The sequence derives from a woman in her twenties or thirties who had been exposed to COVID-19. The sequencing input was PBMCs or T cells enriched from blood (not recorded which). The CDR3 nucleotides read TGTGCCAGCAGTTTGCCTCAGGGTTACCTTTCTGAAAAACTGTTTTTT. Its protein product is CASSLPQGYLSEKLFF.